This T cell receptor beta chain was found in a study of PD-1 blockade in classical Hodgkin lymphoma. Overall study findings and caveats: There was a significant rise in CD4+ TCR diversity by C4D1, with no such rise for CD8+.

Details on this clone: Its antigen is as yet unknown.

Brentuximab vedotin exposure varied among the patients, all of whom had relapsed after autologous stem cell transplantation. The CDR3 has 15 amino acids. Germline loops: CDR1 SGHRS, CDR2 YFSETQ. V shed 0 bases and J shed 6 bases, with 13 bases lying between them. TCRdb's copy holds only in-frame clones and misses some; the assay was immunoSEQ multiplex PCR. Seen here are around 40,000 clones, around four fifths observed once, and the top ten hold around 15%. The chain carries TRBV5-1 and TRBJ2-1; a weak D match, TRBD1 (6 bases). The source was peripheral blood mononuclear cells (PBMCs), collected at baseline. The TCR originated in a human donor with classical Hodgkin lymphoma. CDR3 in amino acids: CASSLVQGFGNEQFF. As DNA, the CDR3 is TGCGCCAGCAGCTTGGTTCAGGGGTTTGGCAATGAGCAGTTCTTC.